This T cell receptor (beta chain) was profiled in a study of blood T cell repertoires in COVID-19. Study-level background: Spain, Italy and the United States supplied samples that represented acute and convalescent COVID-19. Sources were T cells, B-cell-depleted T cells, or PBMCs; the material itself was cDNA or gDNA.

In the authors' methods: Reference gene primers were amplified, and this amplification served to estimate nucleated cell counts. The table came from immunoSEQ multiplex PCR; TCRdb's copy has only in-frame clones and leaves some out. The DNA was the basis for D and trimming; V, J and clone size are from that table. The sample records some 120,000 clones, 75% to 90% being singletons. The sequenced material came from peripheral blood. The receptor was derived from a man in his 70s with acute or convalescent COVID-19.

The CDR3 DNA sequence: TGTGCCAGTAGTACCGGACTTAACTATGGCTACACCTTC. The encoded protein is CASSTGLNYGYTF. This chain joins TRBV19 and TRBJ1-2; D is undetermined. Trimming took off 4 bases at V and 1 base at J, with 7 bases between the two ends. This CDR3 comprises 13 residues. The germline V gene encodes CDR1 LNHDA and CDR2 SQIVND (reference sequence).